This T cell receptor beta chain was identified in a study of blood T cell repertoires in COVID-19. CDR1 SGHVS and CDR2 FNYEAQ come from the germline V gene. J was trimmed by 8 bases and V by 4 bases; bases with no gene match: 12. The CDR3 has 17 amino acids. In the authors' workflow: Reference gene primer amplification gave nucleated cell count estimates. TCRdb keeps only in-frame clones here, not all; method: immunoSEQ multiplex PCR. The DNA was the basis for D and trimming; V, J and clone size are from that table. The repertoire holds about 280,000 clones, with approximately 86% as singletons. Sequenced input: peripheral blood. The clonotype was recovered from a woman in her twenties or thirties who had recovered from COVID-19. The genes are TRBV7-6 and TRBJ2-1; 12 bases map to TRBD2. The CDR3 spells CASSSPWGASGGDEQFF. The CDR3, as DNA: TGTGCCAGCAGCTCGCCCTGGGGGGCTAGCGGGGGGGATGAGCAGTTCTTC.